Listed below are T cell receptor beta chains from one sample, sequenced in a study of T cells after yellow fever vaccination. TCRdb re-called the 5' RACE reads with MiXCR, one entry per CDR3 protein. The sample shows about 260,000 distinct CDR3 sequences, over 10% of them seen only once. The sequencing used CD4+ T cells sorted from PBMCs, collected 45 days after the yellow fever booster vaccination. These receptors were taken from a man aged 30-40 years who received the YFV17D yellow fever vaccine. Each CDR3 is given with its conserved first and last residue.

cdr3_length: 16; j_call: TRBJ2-5; v_call: TRBV5-5; cdr3_aa: CASSAPTGQGTKTQYF
cdr3_length: 15; j_call: TRBJ2-2; v_call: TRBV7-2; cdr3_aa: CASSLTGMDTGELFF
cdr3_length: 15; j_call: TRBJ2-4; v_call: TRBV5-1; cdr3_aa: CASSNSLTGKNIQYF
cdr3_length: 12; j_call: TRBJ1-1; v_call: TRBV5-1; cdr3_aa: CASSITTGSAFF
cdr3_length: 16; j_call: TRBJ2-7; v_call: TRBV3-1; cdr3_aa: CASSPRGSGRYYEQYF
cdr3_length: 14; j_call: TRBJ2-5; v_call: TRBV7-2; cdr3_aa: CASSSTGPWETQYF
cdr3_length: 13; j_call: TRBJ2-3; v_call: TRBV20-1; cdr3_aa: CSAAGTSTDTQYF
cdr3_length: 18; j_call: TRBJ1-2; v_call: TRBV12-3/TRBV12-4; cdr3_aa: CAISSTPGTGGGSYGYTF
cdr3_length: 12; j_call: TRBJ1-1; v_call: TRBV6-2/TRBV6-3; cdr3_aa: CASRTGISEAFF
cdr3_length: 15; j_call: TRBJ1-6; v_call: TRBV14; cdr3_aa: CASSQDRTGSGPLHF
cdr3_length: 17; j_call: TRBJ2-5; v_call: TRBV9; cdr3_aa: CASSVAPSRAGQETQYF
cdr3_length: 13; j_call: TRBJ2-3; v_call: TRBV7-2; cdr3_aa: CASSPGGGDTQYF
cdr3_length: 13; j_call: TRBJ2-3; v_call: TRBV18; cdr3_aa: CASSPPDGGTQYF
cdr3_length: 14; j_call: TRBJ2-7; v_call: TRBV5-1; cdr3_aa: CASRTSGKVYEQYF
cdr3_length: 16; j_call: TRBJ2-5; v_call: TRBV18; cdr3_aa: CASSPLLGQGSETQYF
cdr3_length: 14; j_call: TRBJ2-4; v_call: TRBV20-1; cdr3_aa: CSVTGVGAKNIQYF
cdr3_length: 15; j_call: TRBJ2-1; v_call: TRBV7-2; cdr3_aa: CASSLELAGANEQFF
cdr3_length: 16; j_call: TRBJ2-6; v_call: TRBV20-1; cdr3_aa: CSARDRVSSGANVLTF
cdr3_length: 14; j_call: TRBJ2-7; v_call: TRBV12-3/TRBV12-4; cdr3_aa: CASSLGYGPYEQYF
cdr3_length: 14; j_call: TRBJ2-3; v_call: TRBV4-3; cdr3_aa: CASSQEPITDTQYF
cdr3_length: 15; j_call: TRBJ2-7; v_call: TRBV18; cdr3_aa: CASSLSDLTLSEQYF
cdr3_length: 15; j_call: TRBJ2-3; v_call: TRBV6-2/TRBV6-3; cdr3_aa: CASSYTRAGGDTQYF
cdr3_length: 18; j_call: TRBJ1-2; v_call: TRBV7-2; cdr3_aa: CASSLAGTGRTPRYGYTF
cdr3_length: 15; j_call: TRBJ2-3; v_call: TRBV7-9; cdr3_aa: CASSPRGEWRDTQYF
cdr3_length: 15; j_call: TRBJ2-5; v_call: TRBV9; cdr3_aa: CASSPRKSAGETQYF
cdr3_length: 17; j_call: TRBJ1-5; v_call: TRBV5-5; cdr3_aa: CASSSNSRAYGDQPQHF
cdr3_length: 16; j_call: TRBJ2-7; v_call: TRBV20-1; cdr3_aa: CSASLPGGRGSYEQYF
cdr3_length: 15; j_call: TRBJ2-1; v_call: TRBV21-1; cdr3_aa: CASSDPGQGYNEQFF
cdr3_length: 14; j_call: TRBJ2-2; v_call: TRBV6-5; cdr3_aa: CASSYGGKVVELFF
cdr3_length: 15; j_call: TRBJ2-1; v_call: TRBV20-1; cdr3_aa: CSARATPGTSNEQFF